What follows are 3 T cell receptor beta chains derived from one specimen sequenced in a study of PD-1 blockade in classical Hodgkin lymphoma. Time point denoted: cycle 4 day 1 (C4D1), after more than 5 weeks of nivolumab. Relapses following autologous stem cell transplantation were seen in all patients, with brentuximab vedotin exposure varying. Researchers report purifying CD4+ T cells from thawed PBMCs by magnetic negative selection. Here immunoSEQ multiplex PCR was the method, and the copy in TCRdb shows in-frame clones only, minus some. There are 10,000 or so clones in the sample; 80% to 85% occur only once, and less than 2% lies in the top ten. The sequences come from CD4+ T cells from blood, collected before the fourth cycle of nivolumab. These receptors all come from a human donor with classical Hodgkin lymphoma.

This clone has more than one count but fewer than ten. V usage is TRBV10-2 and J usage is TRBJ1-5; no clear D. From germline, CDR1 is WSHSY and CDR2 SAAADI. The CDR3 runs to 13 residues. V was shortened by 7 bases and J by 4 bases, with 11 bases between the two germline ends. The CDR3 here is CASTFGENQPQHF. The CDR3 region has the DNA TGCGCCAGCACGTTTGGAGAAAATCAGCCCCAGCATTTT.

The chain joins TRBV7-2 to TRBJ1-3; the D is unclear. The CDR3 is made up of 15 amino acids. The germline gives CDR1 SGHTA, CDR2 FQGNSA. Trimming took 5 bases from V and 0 from J, leaving 11 bases between them. This CDR3 reads CASSPLPHSGNTIYF. In DNA, the CDR3 is TGTGCCAGCAGCCCCCTGCCGCACTCTGGAAACACCATATATTTT.

The chain recombines TRBV14 with TRBJ2-1; possibly TRBD1 for D (5 bases). Trimming shortened V by 4 bases and J by 2 bases, and 12 bases separated the two germline ends. The CDR3 sequence is 15 residues long. Germline-derived CDR1 and CDR2 are SGHDN and FVKESK. The CDR3 is CASSRQLLTYNEQFF. The CDR3 region has the DNA TGTGCCAGCAGCCGACAGCTACTTACCTACAATGAGCAGTTCTTC.